A single sample gave rise to the 17 T cell receptor beta chains below, sequenced in a study of regulatory T cells in long-lasting Graves disease. Stated time point: newly diagnosed GD, antithyroid drugs for less than 3 months. RNA extracted from PBMCs served as the sequencing template. Researchers made TCR beta libraries by using iRepertoire HTBI primers and running Arm-PCR on CDR3 regions. TCRdb recomputed calls from the multiplex PCR reads with MiXCR, one row per CDR3 protein. Among about 360,000 distinct CDR3 sequences, around 16% were seen once, and the ten largest hold 20% to 25%. The data were also submitted as part of a second study, on T cells in Graves' hyperthyroidism and ophthalmopathy.

The material sequenced was peripheral blood mononuclear cells (PBMCs), taken at new diagnosis, from a patient treated with antithyroid drugs. The receptors shown here come from a woman aged 18-30 years with Graves disease.

This clonotype occurred many times. The chain has TRBV28 and TRBJ1-4; no clear D gene. The CDR3 has 12 residues. The V gene's germline CDR1 is MDHEN and CDR2 SYDVKM. Trimming cost V 4 bases and J 7 bases, with 7 bases left between them. The CDR3 sequence: CASSSLGEKLFF. The CDR3 nucleotides read TGTGCCAGCAGTTCCCTGGGTGAAAAACTGTTTTTT.

This clonotype was counted between two and nine times. This chain connects TRBV6-2 or TRBV6-3 to TRBJ1-1; D call uncertain. This CDR3 is built from 15 residues. Trimming cost V 2 bases and J 4 bases, with 14 bases left between them. Looked up from germline, CDR1 is MNHEY and CDR2 is SVGEGT. This CDR3 reads CASSYTRERGTEAFF. The CDR3 DNA reads TGTGCCAGCAGTTACACCCGGGAGCGGGGCACTGAAGCTTTCTTT.

Many counts were recorded for this clonotype. The chain combines TRBV5-1 with TRBJ1-1; D uncertain. This CDR3 contains 15 residues. Germline CDR1 and CDR2: SGHRS and YFSETQ. Trimming removed 2 bases at V and 0 bases at J, with 11 bases between. CDR3: CASSFGVLMNTEAFF. The DNA for the CDR3 is TGCGCCAGCAGCTTCGGGGTATTAATGAACACTGAAGCTTTCTTT. Full variable domain (outside the CDR3, taken from reference TRBV5-1 and TRBJ1-1): KAGVTQTPRYLIKTRGQQVTLSCSPISGHRSVSWYQQTPGQGLQFLFEYFSETQRNKGNFPGRFSGRQFSNSRSEMNVSTLELGDSALYLCASSFGVLMNTEAFFGQGTRLTVV.

This clonotype was picked up a small number of times. The chain links TRBV5-1 to TRBJ2-3; 10 bases agree with TRBD2. Losses at the gene ends were 1 base for V and 6 bases for J; bases not matched to a gene: 14. The CDR3 covers 18 residues. Germline loops: CDR1 SGHRS, CDR2 YFSETQ. The CDR3 bases are TGCGCCAGCAGCTTGCCCTATTTTATAGCGGGGGGTAATGATACGCAGTATTTT. Its protein is CASSLPYFIAGGNDTQYF.

In its sample, this clonotype was seen many times. The CDR3 DNA follows: TGTGCCAGCAGCTTAGATTGGGGATGGGAAAACATTCAGTACTTC. Translating gives CASSLDWGWENIQYF. The rearrangement links TRBV11-2 to TRBJ2-4, with D hard to call. The V gene's germline CDR1 is SGHAT and CDR2 FQNNGV. V dropped 0 bases and J dropped 5 bases, with 11 bases sitting between them. CDR3 length: 15 amino acids.

This clonotype was counted ten times or more. The chain is built from TRBV11-3 and TRBJ2-1; possible D gene TRBD2, 8 bases. CDR1 and CDR2 from the germline V gene are SGHNT and YENEEA. V lost 3 bases and J lost 5, with 17 bases in between. The CDR3 is made up of 16 amino acids. The CDR3 DNA is TGTGCCAGCAGCTTCGGGGGGGGAACAGGGGACAATGAGCAGTTCTTC. This encodes CASSFGGGTGDNEQFF.

This chain uses TRBV6-5 with TRBJ2-7; TRBD2 aligns across 10 bases. The CDR3 extends over 16 amino acids. V dropped 0 bases and J dropped 3; count of bases not matched to a gene: 5. The germline gives CDR1 MNHEY, CDR2 SVGAGI. The CDR3: CASSYSTLAGDYEQYF. Here the CDR3 DNA reads TGTGCCAGCAGTTACTCGACCCTAGCGGGAGACTACGAGCAGTACTTC.

This clonotype has just a few counts. The chain recombines TRBV19 with TRBJ2-1; D not resolved. The CDR3 has 14 residues. The germline V gene has CDR1 LNHDA and CDR2 SQIVND (reference sequence). V was pared by 0 bases and J by 2 bases, with 5 bases between. The CDR3 spells CASSIEGTYNEQFF. CDR3 coding DNA: TGTGCCAGTAGTATAGAGGGGACCTACAATGAGCAGTTCTTC.

At least ten counts were recorded for this clonotype. The V and J genes are TRBV11-3 and TRBJ2-2; weak D call: TRBD1 (5 bases). CDR1 is SGHNT, CDR2 YENEEA, per germline. This CDR3 spans 15 amino acids. Trimming left V 5 bases short and J 6 bases short, with 16 bases between. CDR3 sequence reads: CASSQFVGVAGELFF. The CDR3 DNA sequence: TGTGCCAGCAGCCAATTTGTAGGGGTTGCCGGGGAGCTGTTTTTT.

V is TRBV28 and J is TRBJ2-3; 12 bases agree with TRBD2. The end of the DNA fits TRBJ2-5 better, so the J call may be wrong. CDR1 and CDR2 from the germline V gene are MDHEN and SYDVKM. The CDR3 length is 14 residues. The CDR3 here is CASSSSGGAETQYF. DNA for the CDR3: TGTGCCAGCAGTTCTAGCGGGGGGGCAGAGACCCAGTACTTC.

This clonotype was recorded at least ten times. The chain joins TRBV28 to TRBJ2-3, with no clear D. Germline values: CDR1 MDHEN, CDR2 SYDVKM. This CDR3 has 11 amino acids. The V end was cut by 5 bases, the J end by 9 bases, with 9 bases between. This CDR3 reads CASSKVYTQYF. The CDR3 coding sequence is TGTGCCAGCAGTAAGGTTTACACGCAGTATTTT.

This clonotype was picked up many times. The V gene is TRBV2, the J gene TRBJ2-7; D may be TRBD2 (6 bases). V lost 3 bases and J lost 4, with 10 bases in between. Germline CDR1 reads SNHLY; CDR2 reads FYNNEI. This CDR3 is built from 13 residues. The CDR3 DNA follows: TGTGCCAGCAGTGAGGGACTCCAATACGAGCAGTACTTC. This codes for CASSEGLQYEQYF.

This clonotype was picked up many times. This chain links TRBV20-1 with TRBJ2-5; 9 positions agree with TRBD2. V trimming: 0 bases; J trimming: 1 base; junction bases outside the gene matches: 6. CDR1 and CDR2 from the germline V gene are DFQATT and SNEGSKA (reference sequence). The CDR3 is 16 amino acids. In nucleotides, the CDR3 is TGCAGTGCTAGAGATGCGCTAGCGGGACTCCAAGAGACCCAGTACTTC. This encodes CSARDALAGLQETQYF.

At least ten counts were recorded for this clonotype. The chain links TRBV30 to TRBJ2-3; weak D call: TRBD1 (5 bases). CDR1 and CDR2 (germline): GTSNPN, SVGIG (reference sequence). V lost 0 bases and J lost 2, with 9 bases in between. The CDR3 is 14 amino acids. CDR3 nucleotides: TGTGCCTGGAGTGTGGGGCAGTTCACAGATACGCAGTATTTT. It is translated as CAWSVGQFTDTQYF.

This clonotype was detected only a few times. The chain combines TRBV7-3 with TRBJ1-2, with TRBD1 matching over 8 bases. This CDR3 comprises 16 residues. Germline V gene lookup returns CDR1 SGHTA and CDR2 FQGTGA. After removal of 1 base from V and 3 bases from J, the junction contained 7 bases not matched to a gene. The CDR3 sequence is CASSLRGGQADYGYTF. CDR3 bases: TGTGCCAGCAGCTTAAGGGGGGGACAGGCCGACTATGGCTACACCTTC.

This clonotype occurred many times. The CDR3 DNA reads TGTGCCAGCAGTTTGGGGGGCTACTATGGCTACACCTTC. Translation gives CASSLGGYYGYTF. The chain couples TRBV28 to TRBJ1-2, with a tentative D call TRBD1 (6 bases). CDR1 is MDHEN, CDR2 SYDVKM, per germline. CDR3 size: 13 residues. The V end was cut by 3 bases, the J end by 3 bases, with 8 bases between.

This clonotype was seen repeatedly, ten times or more. The chain joins TRBV11-2 to TRBJ2-5; D is unresolved. Trimming took off 3 bases at V and 2 bases at J, with 13 bases between the two ends. Germline V gene sequence: CDR1 SGHAT, CDR2 FQNNGV. The CDR3 totals 15 residues. CDR3 coding DNA: TGTGCCAGCAGCTTGGGGTATGGGTCTCAAGAGACCCAGTACTTC. Amino acids: CASSLGYGSQETQYF.